Below, one T cell receptor beta chain is given with its context. Its antigen is still unknown. The primer mix had 60 Vbeta and 13 Jbeta primers. TCRdb's copy holds only in-frame clones and misses some; the assay was immunoSEQ multiplex PCR. This table holds some 150,000 clones. These data are taken from a study of cytomegalovirus exposure and HLA in healthy donors. The CDR3 spans 12 residues. CDR1 is SQVTM, CDR2 ANQGSEA, per germline. Trimming pared 4 bases from V and 2 bases from J, leaving 9 bases between. Study conclusions and caveats: About 90% or about 30% of the time was how often most TCR beta V segments were productive, according to an earlier analysis. HLA alleles were associated with around 17,000 TCR beta sequences in a later analysis at 0.05 false discovery rate.

This TCR was recovered from a woman in her late teens or twenties in good health and CMV-seronegative. The sequenced sample was PBMCs. The chain joins TRBV29-1 to TRBJ2-7; a weak D match, TRBD1 (5 bases). In DNA form, the CDR3 reads TGCAGCGTTGTTGGACAAACCTACGAGCAGTACTTC. Protein sequence: CSVVGQTYEQYF.